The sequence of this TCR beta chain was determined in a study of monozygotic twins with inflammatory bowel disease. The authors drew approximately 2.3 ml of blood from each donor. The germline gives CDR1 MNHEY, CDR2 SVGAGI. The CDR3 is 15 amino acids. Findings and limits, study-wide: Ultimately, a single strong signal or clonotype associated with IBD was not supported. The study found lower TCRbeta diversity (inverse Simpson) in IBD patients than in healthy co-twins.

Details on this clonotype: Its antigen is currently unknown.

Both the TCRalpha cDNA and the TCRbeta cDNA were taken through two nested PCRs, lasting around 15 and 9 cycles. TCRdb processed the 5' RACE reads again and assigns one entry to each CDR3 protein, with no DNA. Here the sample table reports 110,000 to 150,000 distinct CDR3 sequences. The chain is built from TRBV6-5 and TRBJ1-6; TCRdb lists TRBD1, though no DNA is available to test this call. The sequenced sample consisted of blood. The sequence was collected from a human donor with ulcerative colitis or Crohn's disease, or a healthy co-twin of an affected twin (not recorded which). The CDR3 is CASSYTGTLNSPLHF.